This T cell receptor beta chain was retrieved from a study of T cells in Graves' hyperthyroidism and ophthalmopathy. Looking at the study overall: The initial diagnosis was the point when peripheral blood was collected, ahead of any treatment.

The germline CDR1 and CDR2 sequences are DFQATT and SNEGSKA (reference sequence). V lost 6 bases, J lost 0 bases, and 17 bases lay in between. The CDR3 consists of 15 residues. The TCR beta CDR3 regions underwent amplification using RNA transcripts as the source. When the TCR CDR3 underwent first-round RT-PCR, the HTBI primer set was used. TCRdb re-called the multiplex PCR reads with MiXCR, one entry per CDR3 protein. The sample lists 350,000 to 500,000 distinct CDR3 sequences, roughly 13% occurring once. Study results and limitations: Among thyroid clonotypes expanded above 0.001, most also appeared in blood.

The table lists this clonotype with many counts. What it binds is not known. The patients, who ranged from 18 to 65 in age, presented with newly diagnosed hyperthyroidism lasting under 2 months. Diagnostic assessment was based on clinical symptoms, serum thyroxine and TRAb, thyroid ultrasound and orbital computed tomography. The sequence derives from a woman under 30 with Graves' hyperthyroidism. Source material: blood. The V and J genes are TRBV20-1 and TRBJ1-1; D gene ambiguous. CDR3: CSALDLSPVNTEAFF. The CDR3 DNA is TGCAGTGCCTTAGACCTCTCGCCCGTGAACACTGAAGCTTTCTTT.